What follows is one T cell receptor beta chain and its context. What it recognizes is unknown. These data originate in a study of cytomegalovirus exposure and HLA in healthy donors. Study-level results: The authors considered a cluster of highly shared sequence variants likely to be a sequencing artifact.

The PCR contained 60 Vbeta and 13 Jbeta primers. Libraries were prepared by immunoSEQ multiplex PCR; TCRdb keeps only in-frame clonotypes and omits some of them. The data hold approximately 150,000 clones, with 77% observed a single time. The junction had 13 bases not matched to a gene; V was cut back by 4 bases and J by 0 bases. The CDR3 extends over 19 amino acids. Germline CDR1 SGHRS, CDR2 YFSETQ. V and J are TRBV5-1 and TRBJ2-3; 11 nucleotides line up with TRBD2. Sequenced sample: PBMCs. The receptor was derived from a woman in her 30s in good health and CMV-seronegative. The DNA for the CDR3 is TGCGCCAGCAGCCCCCGGGTAGCGGGGGGGCCGTGGAGCACAGATACGCAGTATTTT. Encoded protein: CASSPRVAGGPWSTDTQYF.